This record looks at one T cell receptor (beta chain) sequence and its context. Antigen specificity is unknown. Germline CDR1 is LNHDA and CDR2 is SQIVND (reference sequence). CDR3 length: 16 amino acids. The J segment lost 10 bases and the V segment lost 5 bases, leaving 13 bases of the junction unmatched. The entry originates in a study of cytomegalovirus exposure and HLA in healthy donors. 13 Jbeta primers and 60 Vbeta primers were used for the PCR. Sequenced by immunoSEQ multiplex PCR; TCRdb stores in-frame clones only, minus some. This sample's table has fewer than 250,000 clones. Study-wide points: In a later analysis, the majority of CMV-associated beta chains seemingly showed HLA restriction. A later analysis linked a missense variant in DCLRE1C to the trimming of TCR beta V and J genes. Fewer N-insertions than the approximately 700-donor mean were reportedly shown by an Asian-associated ancestry cluster in a later analysis.

V is TRBV19 and J is TRBJ1-6; 8 bases align to TRBD1. Sequencing used PBMCs. This TCR came from a woman between 25 and 40 years old in good health and CMV-seropositive. The CDR3 loop reads CASSSTFTGGGSPLHF. The CDR3, as DNA: TGTGCCAGTAGTTCTACCTTTACAGGGGGTGGATCACCCCTCCACTTT. The full variable domain, rest sourced from reference TRBV19 and TRBJ1-6, is DGGITQSPKYLFRKEGQNVTLSCEQNLNHDAMYWYRQDPGQGLRLIYYSQIVNDFQKGDIAEGYSVSREKKESFPLTVTSAQKNPTAFYLCASSSTFTGGGSPLHFGNGTRLTVT.